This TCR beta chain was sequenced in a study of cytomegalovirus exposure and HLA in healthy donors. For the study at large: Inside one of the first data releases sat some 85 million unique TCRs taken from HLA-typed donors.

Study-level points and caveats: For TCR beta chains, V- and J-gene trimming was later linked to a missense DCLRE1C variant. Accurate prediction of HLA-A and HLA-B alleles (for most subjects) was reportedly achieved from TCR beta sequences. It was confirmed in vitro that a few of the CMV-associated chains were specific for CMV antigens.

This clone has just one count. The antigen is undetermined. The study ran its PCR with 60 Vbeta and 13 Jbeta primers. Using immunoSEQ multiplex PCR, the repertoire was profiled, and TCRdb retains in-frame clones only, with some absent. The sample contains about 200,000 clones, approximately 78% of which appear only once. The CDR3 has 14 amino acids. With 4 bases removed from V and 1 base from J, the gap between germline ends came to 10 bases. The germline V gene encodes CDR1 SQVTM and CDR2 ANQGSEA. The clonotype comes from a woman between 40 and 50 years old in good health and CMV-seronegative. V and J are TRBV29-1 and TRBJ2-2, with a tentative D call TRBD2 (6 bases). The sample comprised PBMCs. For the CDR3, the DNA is TGCAGCGTTGTCGGGGGACTGAACACCGGGGAGCTGTTTTTT. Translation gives CSVVGGLNTGELFF.